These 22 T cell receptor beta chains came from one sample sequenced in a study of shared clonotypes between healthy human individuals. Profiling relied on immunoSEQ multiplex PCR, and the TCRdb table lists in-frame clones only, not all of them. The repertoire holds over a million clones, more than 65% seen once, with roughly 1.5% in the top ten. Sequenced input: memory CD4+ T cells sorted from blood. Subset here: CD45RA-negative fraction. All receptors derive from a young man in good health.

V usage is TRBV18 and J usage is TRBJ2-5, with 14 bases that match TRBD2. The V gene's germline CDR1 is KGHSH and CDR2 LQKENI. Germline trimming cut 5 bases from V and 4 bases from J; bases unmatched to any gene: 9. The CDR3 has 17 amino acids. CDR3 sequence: CASSSTLTSGRAETQYF. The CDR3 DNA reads TGTGCCAGCTCATCAACTTTGACTAGCGGGAGGGCAGAGACCCAGTACTTC.

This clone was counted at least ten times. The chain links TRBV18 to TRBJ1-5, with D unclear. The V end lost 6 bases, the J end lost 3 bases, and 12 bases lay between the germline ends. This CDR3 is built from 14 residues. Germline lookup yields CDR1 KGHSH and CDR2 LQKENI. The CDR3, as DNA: TGTGCCAGCTCCCAAAGTGGGCTCAATCAGCCCCAGCATTTT. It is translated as CASSQSGLNQPQHF.

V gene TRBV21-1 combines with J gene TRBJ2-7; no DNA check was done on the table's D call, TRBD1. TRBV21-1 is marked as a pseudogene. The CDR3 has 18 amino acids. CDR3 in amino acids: CASSKVPGSPFDRNEQYF. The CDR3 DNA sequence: TGTGCCAGCAGCAAAGTCCCAGGATCCCCTTTCGACAGGAACGAGCAGTACTTC.

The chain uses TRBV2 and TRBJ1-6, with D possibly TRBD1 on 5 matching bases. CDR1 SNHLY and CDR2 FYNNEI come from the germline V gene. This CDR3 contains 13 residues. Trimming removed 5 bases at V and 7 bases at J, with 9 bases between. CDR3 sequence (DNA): TGTGCCAGCAGTCAGACAGAGAATTCACCCCTCCACTTT. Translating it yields CASSQTENSPLHF. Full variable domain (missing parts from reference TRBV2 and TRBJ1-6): EPEVTQTPSHQVTQMGQEVILRCVPISNHLYFYWYRQILGQKVEFLVSFYNNEISEKSEIFDDQFSVERPDGSNFTLKIRSTKLEDSAMYFCASSQTENSPLHFGNGTRLTVT.

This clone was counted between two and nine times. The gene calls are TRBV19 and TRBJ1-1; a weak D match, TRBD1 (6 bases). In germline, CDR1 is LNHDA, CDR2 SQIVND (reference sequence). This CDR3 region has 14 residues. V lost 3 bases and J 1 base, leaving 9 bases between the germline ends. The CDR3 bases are TGTGCCAGTAGTATCGTAGGGGGGAACACTGAAGCTTTCTTT. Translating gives CASSIVGGNTEAFF.

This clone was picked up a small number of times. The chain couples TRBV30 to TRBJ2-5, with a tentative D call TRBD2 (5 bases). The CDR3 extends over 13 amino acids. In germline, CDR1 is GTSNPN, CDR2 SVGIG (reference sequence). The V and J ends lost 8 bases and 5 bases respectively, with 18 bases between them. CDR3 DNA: TGTGCCGGCCGACTAAGTGTAAGGGAGACCCAGTACTTC. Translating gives CAGRLSVRETQYF.

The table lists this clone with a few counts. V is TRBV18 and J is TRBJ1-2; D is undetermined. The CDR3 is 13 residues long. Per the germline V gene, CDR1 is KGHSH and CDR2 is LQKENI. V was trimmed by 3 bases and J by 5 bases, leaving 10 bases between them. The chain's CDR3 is CASSPDGTYGYTF. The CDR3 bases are TGTGCCAGCTCACCGGACGGAACTTATGGCTACACCTTC. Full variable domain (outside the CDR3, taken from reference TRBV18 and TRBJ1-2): NAGVMQNPRHLVRRRGQEARLRCSPMKGHSHVYWYRQLPEEGLKFMVYLQKENIIDESGMPKERFSAEFPKEGPSILRIQQVVRGDSAAYFCASSPDGTYGYTFGSGTRLTVV.

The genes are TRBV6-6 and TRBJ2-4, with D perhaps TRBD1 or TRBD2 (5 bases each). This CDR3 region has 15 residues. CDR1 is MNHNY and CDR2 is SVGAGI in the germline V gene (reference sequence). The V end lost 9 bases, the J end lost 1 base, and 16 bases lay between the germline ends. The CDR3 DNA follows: TGTGCCAGTCAGACAGCTAGCTGGGCCAAAAACATTCAGTACTTC. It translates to CASQTASWAKNIQYF.

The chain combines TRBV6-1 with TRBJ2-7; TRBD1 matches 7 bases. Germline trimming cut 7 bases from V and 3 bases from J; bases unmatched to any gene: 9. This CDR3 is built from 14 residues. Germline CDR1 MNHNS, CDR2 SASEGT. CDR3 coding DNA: TGTGCCAGCACCCGGGGACAGTTCGACTACGAGCAGTACTTC. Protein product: CASTRGQFDYEQYF.

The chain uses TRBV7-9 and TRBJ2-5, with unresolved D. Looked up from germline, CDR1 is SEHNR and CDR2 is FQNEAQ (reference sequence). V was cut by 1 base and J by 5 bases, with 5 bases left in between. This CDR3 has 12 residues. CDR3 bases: TGTGCCAGCAGCTTAGAGTGGGAGACCCAGTACTTC. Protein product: CASSLEWETQYF.

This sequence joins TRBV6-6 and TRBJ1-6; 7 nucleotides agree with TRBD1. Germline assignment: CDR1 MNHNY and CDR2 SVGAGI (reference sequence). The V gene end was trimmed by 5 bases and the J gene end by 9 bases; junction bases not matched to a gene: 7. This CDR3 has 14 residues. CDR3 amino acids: CASSQQGSPSPLHF. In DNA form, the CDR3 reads TGTGCCAGCAGTCAACAGGGGTCTCCTTCACCCCTCCACTTT.

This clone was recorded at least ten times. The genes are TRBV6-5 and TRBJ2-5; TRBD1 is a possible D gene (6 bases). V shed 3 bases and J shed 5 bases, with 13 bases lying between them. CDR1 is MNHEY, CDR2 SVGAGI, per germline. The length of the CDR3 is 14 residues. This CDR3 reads CASSYQGKWETQYF. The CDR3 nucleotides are TGTGCCAGCAGTTATCAGGGGAAGTGGGAGACCCAGTACTTC.

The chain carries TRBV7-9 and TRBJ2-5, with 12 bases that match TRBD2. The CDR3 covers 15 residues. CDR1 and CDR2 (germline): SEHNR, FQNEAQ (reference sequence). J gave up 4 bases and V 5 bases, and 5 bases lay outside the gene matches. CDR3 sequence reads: CASSRTSGIRETQYF. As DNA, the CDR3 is TGTGCCAGCAGCCGGACTAGCGGGATTCGAGAGACCCAGTACTTC.

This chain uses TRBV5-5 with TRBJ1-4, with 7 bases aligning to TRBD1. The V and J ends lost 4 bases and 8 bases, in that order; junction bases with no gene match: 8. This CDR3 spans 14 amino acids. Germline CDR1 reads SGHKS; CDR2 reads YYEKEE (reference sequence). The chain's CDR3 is CASSTGTVGEKLFF. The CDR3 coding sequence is TGTGCCAGCAGCACCGGGACAGTAGGGGAAAAACTGTTTTTT.

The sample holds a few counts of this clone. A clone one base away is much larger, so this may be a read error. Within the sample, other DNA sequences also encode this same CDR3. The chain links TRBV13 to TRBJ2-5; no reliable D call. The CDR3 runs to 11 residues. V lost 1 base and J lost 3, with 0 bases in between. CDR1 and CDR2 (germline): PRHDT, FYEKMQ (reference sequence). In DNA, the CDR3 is TGTGCCAGCAGCTTAGAAGAGACCCAGTACTTC. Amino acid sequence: CASSLEETQYF.

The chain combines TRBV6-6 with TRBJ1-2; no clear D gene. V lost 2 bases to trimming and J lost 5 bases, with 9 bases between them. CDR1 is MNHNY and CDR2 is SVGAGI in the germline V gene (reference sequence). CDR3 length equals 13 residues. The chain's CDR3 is CASSYSSPYGYTF. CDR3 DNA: TGTGCCAGCAGTTACAGTAGCCCGTATGGCTACACCTTC.

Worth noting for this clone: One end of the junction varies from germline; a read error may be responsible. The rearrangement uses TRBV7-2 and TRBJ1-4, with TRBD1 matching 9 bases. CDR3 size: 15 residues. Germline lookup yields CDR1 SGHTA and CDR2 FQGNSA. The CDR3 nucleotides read TGTGCCAGCAGTTTAGATATCGGGACAGGGAGGCGACTGTTTTTT. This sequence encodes CASSLDIGTGRRLFF.

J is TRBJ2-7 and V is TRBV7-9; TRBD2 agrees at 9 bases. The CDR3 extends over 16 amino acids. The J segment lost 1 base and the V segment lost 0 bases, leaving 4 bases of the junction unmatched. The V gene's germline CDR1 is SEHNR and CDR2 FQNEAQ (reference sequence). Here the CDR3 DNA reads TGTGCCAGCAGCTTAGCGGAAAGCGGGAGGTCCTACGAGCAGTACTTC. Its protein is CASSLAESGRSYEQYF.

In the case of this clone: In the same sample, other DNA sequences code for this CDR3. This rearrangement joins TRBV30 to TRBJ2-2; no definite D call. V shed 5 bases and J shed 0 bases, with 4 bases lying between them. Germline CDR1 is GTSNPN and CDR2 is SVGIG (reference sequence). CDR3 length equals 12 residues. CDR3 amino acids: CAWSPNTGELFF. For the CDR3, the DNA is TGTGCCTGGTCTCCGAACACCGGGGAGCTGTTTTTT.

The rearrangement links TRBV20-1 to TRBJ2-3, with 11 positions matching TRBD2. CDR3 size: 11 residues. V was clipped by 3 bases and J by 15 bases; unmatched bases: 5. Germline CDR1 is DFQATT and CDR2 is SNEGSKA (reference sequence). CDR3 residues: CSASGLAGPYF. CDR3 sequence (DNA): TGCAGTGCTAGTGGACTAGCGGGCCCTTATTTT.

This CDR3 is CASSSQTGGWYGYTF. CDR3 coding DNA: TGTGCCAGCAGCTCACAGACAGGGGGCTGGTATGGCTACACCTTC. The chain is built from TRBV7-9 and TRBJ1-2, with 10 positions matching TRBD1. The germline CDR1 and CDR2 sequences are SEHNR and FQNEAQ (reference sequence). Trimming cost V 4 bases and J 5 bases; bases outside gene matches: 7. This CDR3 spans 15 amino acids.

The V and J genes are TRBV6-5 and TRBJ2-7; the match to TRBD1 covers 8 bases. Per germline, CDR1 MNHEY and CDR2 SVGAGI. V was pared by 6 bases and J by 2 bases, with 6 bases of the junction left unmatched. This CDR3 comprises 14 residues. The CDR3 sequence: CASRKDRAPYEQYF. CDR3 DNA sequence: TGTGCCAGCAGAAAGGACAGGGCCCCCTACGAGCAGTACTTC.